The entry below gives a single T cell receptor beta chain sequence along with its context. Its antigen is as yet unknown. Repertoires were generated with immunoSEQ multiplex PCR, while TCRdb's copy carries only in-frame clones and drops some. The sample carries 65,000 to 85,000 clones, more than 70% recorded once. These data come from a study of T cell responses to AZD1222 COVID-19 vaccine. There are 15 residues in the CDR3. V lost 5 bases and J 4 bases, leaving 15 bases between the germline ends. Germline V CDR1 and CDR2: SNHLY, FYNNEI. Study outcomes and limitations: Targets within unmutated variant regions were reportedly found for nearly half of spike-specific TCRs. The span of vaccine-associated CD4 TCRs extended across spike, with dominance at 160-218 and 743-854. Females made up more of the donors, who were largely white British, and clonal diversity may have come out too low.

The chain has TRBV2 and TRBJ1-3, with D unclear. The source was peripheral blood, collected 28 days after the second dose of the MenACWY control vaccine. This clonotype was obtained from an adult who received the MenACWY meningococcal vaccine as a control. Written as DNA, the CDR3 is TGTGCCAGCAGTCCGATCCCCCATGGGGGAAACACCATATATTTT. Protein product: CASSPIPHGGNTIYF. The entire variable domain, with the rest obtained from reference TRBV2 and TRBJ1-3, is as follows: EPEVTQTPSHQVTQMGQEVILRCVPISNHLYFYWYRQILGQKVEFLVSFYNNEISEKSEIFDDQFSVERPDGSNFTLKIRSTKLEDSAMYFCASSPIPHGGNTIYFGEGSWLTVV.